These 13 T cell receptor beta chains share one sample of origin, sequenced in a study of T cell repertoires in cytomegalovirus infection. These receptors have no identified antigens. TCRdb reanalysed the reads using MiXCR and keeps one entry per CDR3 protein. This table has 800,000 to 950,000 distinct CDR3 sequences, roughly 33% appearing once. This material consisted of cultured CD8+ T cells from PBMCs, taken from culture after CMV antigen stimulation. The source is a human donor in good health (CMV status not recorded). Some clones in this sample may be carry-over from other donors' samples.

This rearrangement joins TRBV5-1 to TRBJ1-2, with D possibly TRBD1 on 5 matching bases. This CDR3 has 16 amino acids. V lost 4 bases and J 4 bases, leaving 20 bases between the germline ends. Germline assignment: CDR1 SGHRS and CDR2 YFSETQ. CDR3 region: CASSVRDSRPAYGYTF. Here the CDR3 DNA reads TGCGCCAGCAGCGTCCGGGACTCCCGACCTGCCTATGGCTACACCTTC.

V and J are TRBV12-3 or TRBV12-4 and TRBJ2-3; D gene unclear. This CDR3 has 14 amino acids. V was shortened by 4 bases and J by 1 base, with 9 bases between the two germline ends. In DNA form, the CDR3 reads TGTGCCAGCAGTTCTCATACAGGCACAGATACGCAGTATTTT. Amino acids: CASSSHTGTDTQYF.

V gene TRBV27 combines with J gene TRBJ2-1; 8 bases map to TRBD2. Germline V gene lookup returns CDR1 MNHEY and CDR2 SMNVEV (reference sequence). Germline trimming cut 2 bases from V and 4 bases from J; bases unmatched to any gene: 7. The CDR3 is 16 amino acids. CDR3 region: CASSLRAGALYNEQFF. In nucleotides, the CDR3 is TGTGCCAGCAGTTTAAGAGCGGGGGCCTTATACAATGAGCAGTTCTTC.

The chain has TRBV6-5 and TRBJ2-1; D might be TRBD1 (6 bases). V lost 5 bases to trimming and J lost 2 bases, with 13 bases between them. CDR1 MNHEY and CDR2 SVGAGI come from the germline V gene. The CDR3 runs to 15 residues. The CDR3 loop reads CASSQGIPTYNEQFF. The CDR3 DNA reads TGTGCCAGCAGTCAGGGGATACCGACCTACAATGAGCAGTTCTTC.

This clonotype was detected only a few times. The CDR3, as DNA: TGTGCCAGCAGCTGGGCTGGGGGCCACTATGGCTACACCTTC. Translating gives CASSWAGGHYGYTF. This chain connects TRBV7-9 to TRBJ1-2; weak D call: TRBD1 (6 bases). The germline V gene has CDR1 SEHNR and CDR2 FQNEAQ (reference sequence). There are 14 residues in the CDR3. Trimming shortened V by 4 bases and J by 3 bases, and 12 bases separated the two germline ends.

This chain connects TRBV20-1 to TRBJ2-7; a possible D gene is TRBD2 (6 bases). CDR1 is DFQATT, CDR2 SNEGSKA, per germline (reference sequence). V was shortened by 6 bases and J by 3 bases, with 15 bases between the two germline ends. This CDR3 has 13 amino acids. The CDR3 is CSAERRGSYEQYF. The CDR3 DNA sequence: TGCAGTGCAGAGAGACGGGGGAGCTACGAGCAGTACTTC.

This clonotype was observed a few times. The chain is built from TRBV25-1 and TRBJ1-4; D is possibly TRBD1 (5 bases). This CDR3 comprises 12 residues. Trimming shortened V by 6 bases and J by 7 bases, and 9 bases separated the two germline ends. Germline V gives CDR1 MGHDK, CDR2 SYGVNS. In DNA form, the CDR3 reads TGTGCCAGCAGGCAGGGCGGTGAAAAACTGTTTTTT. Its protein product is CASRQGGEKLFF.

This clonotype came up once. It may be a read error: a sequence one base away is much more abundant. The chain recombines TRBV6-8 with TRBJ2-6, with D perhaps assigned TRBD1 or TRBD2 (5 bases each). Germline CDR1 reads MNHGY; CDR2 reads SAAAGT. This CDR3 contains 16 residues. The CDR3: CANSSYLGAGANVLTF. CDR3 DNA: TGTGCCAACAGTTCCTACTTGGGGGCTGGGGCCAACGTCCTGACTTTC.

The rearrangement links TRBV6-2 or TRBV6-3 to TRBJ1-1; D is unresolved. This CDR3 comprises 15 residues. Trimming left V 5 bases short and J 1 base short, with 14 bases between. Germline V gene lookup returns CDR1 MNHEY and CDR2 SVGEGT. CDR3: CASSPVANGNTEAFF. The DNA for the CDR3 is TGTGCCAGCAGTCCCGTCGCGAACGGGAACACTGAAGCTTTCTTT.

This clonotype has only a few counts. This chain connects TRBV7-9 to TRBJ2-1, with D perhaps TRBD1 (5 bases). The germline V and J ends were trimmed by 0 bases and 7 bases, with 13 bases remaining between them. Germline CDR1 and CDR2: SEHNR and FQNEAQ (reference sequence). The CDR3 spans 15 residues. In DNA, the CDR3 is TGTGCCAGCAGCTTAGCGGCAGGGAATTTAAATGAGCAGTTCTTC. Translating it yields CASSLAAGNLNEQFF. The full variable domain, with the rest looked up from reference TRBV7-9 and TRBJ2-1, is DTGVSQNPRHKITKRGQNVTFRCDPISEHNRLYWYRQTLGQGPEFLTYFQNEAQLEKSRLLSDRFSAERPKGSFSTLEIQRTEQGDSAMYLCASSLAAGNLNEQFFGPGTRLTVL.

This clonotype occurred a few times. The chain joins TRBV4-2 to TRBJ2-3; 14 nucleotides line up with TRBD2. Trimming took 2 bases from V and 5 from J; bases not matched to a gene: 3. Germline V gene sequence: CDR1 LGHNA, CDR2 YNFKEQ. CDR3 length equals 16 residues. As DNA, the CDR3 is TGTGCCAGCAGCCAACAGACTAGCGGGGGGGAAGATACGCAGTATTTT. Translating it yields CASSQQTSGGEDTQYF.

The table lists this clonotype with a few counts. The CDR3 region is CASSIYIGEKLFF. For the CDR3, the DNA is TGTGCCAGCAGCATCTACATCGGAGAAAAACTGTTTTTT. The genes are TRBV7-9 and TRBJ1-4; D not certain. V dropped 5 bases and J dropped 8 bases, with 12 bases sitting between them. The germline gives CDR1 SEHNR, CDR2 FQNEAQ (reference sequence). The CDR3 is 13 amino acids.

The CDR3 coding sequence is TGTGCCAGCAGCACCAATCTAGCGGGGGACTTCCAAGAGACCCAGTACTTC. Translation gives CASSTNLAGDFQETQYF. The J gene is TRBJ2-5, the V gene TRBV7-2; 10 bases fit TRBD2. The ends lost 5 bases at V and 1 base at J; junction bases unmatched: 10. Germline assignment: CDR1 SGHTA and CDR2 FQGNSA. The CDR3 is made up of 17 amino acids.